This entry lists 30 T cell receptor beta chains sequenced from one sample in a study of human T cells and chemical hapten exposure. Total RNA was extracted from unfractionated whole blood. MiXCR was run by TCRdb on the 5' RACE reads, yielding one entry per CDR3 protein. This sample has approximately 140,000 distinct CDR3 sequences, with roughly 4% found just once. The source of these receptors is a female donor in good health.

This clonotype has ten or more counts. J is TRBJ2-2 and V is TRBV6-5; TRBD1 is a possible D gene (6 bases). CDR3 length: 14 amino acids. CDR1 is MNHEY, CDR2 SVGAGI, per germline. V was cut by 6 bases and J by 4 bases, with 12 bases left in between. CDR3 amino acids: CASRQPGVTGELFF. Here the CDR3 DNA reads TGTGCCAGCAGACAGCCAGGGGTCACCGGGGAGCTGTTTTTT.

This clonotype has at least ten counts. The rearrangement joins TRBV6-4 to TRBJ2-1; the match to TRBD2 covers 13 bases. The V and J ends lost 3 bases and 4 bases, in that order; junction bases with no gene match: 0. Per germline, CDR1 MRHNA and CDR2 SNTAGT. This CDR3 comprises 15 residues. As DNA, the CDR3 is TGTGCCAGCAGTGAGACTAGCGGGGGGTACAATGAGCAGTTCTTC. Protein sequence: CASSETSGGYNEQFF.

This clonotype came up many times. The gene calls are TRBV19 and TRBJ1-5; D remains unclear. Germline CDR1 and CDR2: LNHDA and SQIVND (reference sequence). The V end lost 1 base, the J end lost 2 bases, and 18 bases lay between the germline ends. The CDR3 contains 18 residues. CDR3 protein: CASSIVTSPQDGNQPQHF. CDR3 coding DNA: TGTGCCAGTAGTATAGTTACATCCCCCCAGGACGGCAATCAGCCCCAGCATTTT.

At least ten counts were recorded for this clonotype. The chain has TRBV5-1 and TRBJ2-2; D perhaps matches TRBD1 (6 bases). Trimming took 2 bases from V and 3 from J, leaving 11 bases between them. CDR3 size: 15 residues. CDR1 is SGHRS and CDR2 is YFSETQ in the germline V gene. CDR3 residues: CASSFDPGDTGELFF. CDR3 bases: TGCGCCAGCAGCTTTGATCCAGGGGACACCGGGGAGCTGTTTTTT.

This clonotype was counted a few times. The chain joins TRBV5-8 to TRBJ2-3, with D possibly called TRBD1 or TRBD2 (5 bases each). The CDR3 consists of 16 residues. V lost 2 bases, J lost 6 bases, and 19 bases lay in between. The germline gives CDR1 SGHTS, CDR2 YDEGEE. The CDR3 DNA is TGTGCCAGCAGCTTTGTCTTGCGTCAGGGCGGGGATACGCAGTATTTT. The encoded protein is CASSFVLRQGGDTQYF.

This clonotype has ten or more counts. The genes are TRBV16 and TRBJ1-1; D might be TRBD1 (6 bases). Per the germline V gene, CDR1 is KGHSY and CDR2 is FQNENV. The CDR3 sequence is 16 residues long. Trimming removed 1 base from V and 3 bases from J, with 15 bases in between. The CDR3 loop is CASSQWRGLTDTEAFF. In DNA form, the CDR3 reads TGTGCCAGCAGCCAATGGCGGGGGCTAACGGACACTGAAGCTTTCTTT.

This clonotype turned up a few times. This chain joins TRBV4-2 and TRBJ1-6; tentatively, D is TRBD1 (6 bases). Germline values: CDR1 LGHNA, CDR2 YNFKEQ. Between the trimmed V and J ends, which lost 4 bases and 7 bases, there was a span of 14 bases. The CDR3 has 15 residues. The DNA of the CDR3 is TGTGCCAGCAGCCCCCGCAGGGGCGAAAATTCACCCCTCCACTTT. As protein: CASSPRRGENSPLHF.

In its sample, this clonotype was seen many times. This rearrangement joins TRBV20-1 to TRBJ2-7; D is perhaps TRBD1 or TRBD2 (6 bases each). V was shortened by 6 bases and J by 5 bases, with 14 bases between the two germline ends. The CDR3 runs to 12 residues. The germline V gene has CDR1 DFQATT and CDR2 SNEGSKA (reference sequence). CDR3 nucleotide sequence: TGCAGTGCAGGGGGAGGTAGAGACGAGCAGTACTTC. Translated: CSAGGGRDEQYF.

In its sample, this clonotype was seen many times. The gene calls are TRBV2 and TRBJ1-2, with no clear D. The V gene lost 2 bases and the J gene lost 8 bases, with 15 bases spanning the gap. Germline CDR1 SNHLY, CDR2 FYNNEI. The CDR3 totals 14 residues. CDR3 sequence reads: CASSEYVQVWGYTF. The CDR3 nucleotides read TGTGCCAGCAGTGAATATGTCCAGGTCTGGGGCTACACCTTC.

This clonotype was seen many times. The chain joins TRBV11-2 to TRBJ1-3; D call uncertain. Trimming shortened V by 5 bases and J by 1 base, and 12 bases separated the two germline ends. Germline V lookup: CDR1 SGHAT, CDR2 FQNNGV. The CDR3 spans 15 residues. In DNA form, the CDR3 reads TGTGCCAGCAGCCGAATAGCACAATCTGGAAACACCATATATTTT. Translating gives CASSRIAQSGNTIYF.

This clonotype was seen repeatedly, ten times or more. CDR3 nucleotide sequence: TGTGCCAGCAGTCGCTTAGGGGGCAATCAGCCCCAGCATTTT. This sequence encodes CASSRLGGNQPQHF. V gene TRBV2 combines with J gene TRBJ1-5; tentatively, D is TRBD1 (5 bases). There are 14 residues in the CDR3. Between the trimmed V and J ends, which lost 5 bases and 2 bases, there was a span of 10 bases. Germline CDR1 reads SNHLY; CDR2 reads FYNNEI.

In its sample, this clonotype was seen many times. The V gene is TRBV20-1, the J gene TRBJ1-2; no clear D. The CDR3 is 14 amino acids. Germline lookup yields CDR1 DFQATT and CDR2 SNEGSKA (reference sequence). V was pared by 6 bases and J by 0 bases, with 14 bases between. CDR3 DNA sequence: TGCAGTGCCAAGACACATATCACTAACTATGGCTACACCTTC. This gives the protein CSAKTHITNYGYTF.

In its sample, this clonotype was seen many times. The chain combines TRBV7-2 with TRBJ2-1; D is uncertain. Germline loops: CDR1 SGHTA, CDR2 FQGNSA. The CDR3 is 12 amino acids. Trimming removed 5 bases from V and 7 bases from J, with 9 bases in between. CDR3: CASSPSVNEQFF. For the CDR3, the DNA is TGTGCCAGCAGCCCCAGCGTGAATGAGCAGTTCTTC.

With regard to this clonotype: The germline gene is not matched at one end of the junction; a read error may be the cause. The V call is TRBV14, the J call TRBJ1-4; 7 bases match TRBD1. Germline values: CDR1 SGHDN, CDR2 FVKESK. This CDR3 region has 17 residues. The CDR3 loop reads CASSQSGAGGPNEKMFF. Written as DNA, the CDR3 is TGTGCCAGCAGCCAGTCAGGGGCAGGGGGACCGAATGAAAAAATGTTTTTT.

This clonotype is medium-sized within its sample. One junction end disagrees with the germline gene, perhaps due to a read error. The V call is TRBV5-1, the J call TRBJ2-7, with D unresolved. CDR1 SGHRS and CDR2 YFSETQ come from the germline V gene. The CDR3 covers 11 residues. CDR3 DNA sequence: TGTGCCAGCAGCTTGGGCTACGAGCAGTACTTC. Protein: CASSLGYEQYF.

In this sample, this clonotype turned up many times. A read error may account for a junction end that differs from germline. The CDR3 sequence is CSARVGLNSPLHF. In DNA form, the CDR3 reads TGCAGTGCCAGAGTGGGACTTAATTCACCCCTCCACTTT. This chain links TRBV20-1 with TRBJ1-6, with D tentatively TRBD1 (5 bases). From germline, CDR1 is DFQATT and CDR2 SNEGSKA (reference sequence). CDR3 size: 13 residues.

This clonotype was observed at least ten times. The J gene is TRBJ2-3, the V gene TRBV29-1; 10 bases fit TRBD2. From germline, CDR1 is SQVTM and CDR2 ANQGSEA. After removal of 7 bases from V and 2 bases from J, the junction contained 12 bases not matched to a gene. The CDR3 is 16 residues long. The CDR3 DNA sequence: TGCAGCGCTTGGCTAGCGGGGGCCCAAACCACAGATACGCAGTATTTT. Protein sequence: CSAWLAGAQTTDTQYF.

This clonotype occurred many times. CDR3 in amino acids: CASSFQGHDTEAFF. DNA of the CDR3: TGTGCCAGCAGTTTCCAGGGTCACGACACTGAAGCTTTCTTT. This chain uses TRBV12-3 or TRBV12-4 with TRBJ1-1, with D possibly being TRBD1 (5 bases). Trimming removed 3 bases from V and 3 bases from J, with 11 bases in between. This CDR3 contains 14 residues.

The chain uses TRBV20-1 and TRBJ2-1; TRBD1 is a possible D gene (7 bases). Germline CDR1 and CDR2: DFQATT and SNEGSKA (reference sequence). The CDR3 extends over 17 amino acids. V dropped 3 bases and J dropped 5 bases, with 23 bases sitting between them. The CDR3, as DNA: TGCAGTGCTAGTTCACCAGGGGGGAATATGCCCCACAATGAGCAGTTCTTC. Its protein is CSASSPGGNMPHNEQFF.

At least ten counts were recorded for this clonotype. This chain uses TRBV28 with TRBJ1-5, with 7 bases that match TRBD1. V dropped 8 bases and J dropped 6; count of bases not matched to a gene: 13. This CDR3 has 15 amino acids. Per the germline V gene, CDR1 is MDHEN and CDR2 is SYDVKM. The CDR3 sequence: CASLQDRGGGQPQHF. The CDR3 DNA sequence: TGTGCCAGCTTACAGGATCGAGGGGGCGGTCAGCCCCAGCATTTT.

In its sample, this clonotype was seen many times. The chain has TRBV30 and TRBJ2-4; D may correspond to TRBD1 or TRBD2 (5 bases each). The CDR3 is 16 residues long. V shed 2 bases and J shed 3 bases, with 17 bases lying between them. Germline loops: CDR1 GTSNPN, CDR2 SVGIG (reference sequence). The CDR3 nucleotides are TGTGCCTGGAGTCTGTGGGCCAATGGGGGCAAAAACATTCAGTACTTC. It yields the protein CAWSLWANGGKNIQYF.

The CDR3 DNA is TGTGCCATCAGTGAACCAGGGACAACTAATGAAAAACTGTTTTTT. Residues: CAISEPGTTNEKLFF. The chain is built from TRBV10-3 and TRBJ1-4, with a possible D match to TRBD1 (5 bases). V lost 3 bases, J lost 0 bases, and 8 bases lay in between. Looked up from germline, CDR1 is ENHRY and CDR2 is SYGVKD. The CDR3 has 15 amino acids.

In DNA, the CDR3 is TGTGCCAGCGCCCCGGCCCGGGGTAAGTACGAGCAGTACTTC. Amino acid sequence: CASAPARGKYEQYF. This sequence joins TRBV27 and TRBJ2-7; possible D gene TRBD2, 5 bases. The germline V gene has CDR1 MNHEY and CDR2 SMNVEV (reference sequence). CDR3 length: 14 amino acids. The V and J ends lost 8 bases and 4 bases respectively, with 18 bases between them.

This clonotype was counted at least ten times. The chain carries TRBV19 and TRBJ2-4; D gene unclear. The CDR3 has 17 residues. With 4 bases removed from V and 0 bases from J, the gap between germline ends came to 16 bases. The V gene's germline CDR1 is LNHDA and CDR2 SQIVND (reference sequence). In DNA form, the CDR3 reads TGTGCCAGTAGTACCCCTAAGTTGATTCTAGCCAAAAACATTCAGTACTTC. Translated: CASSTPKLILAKNIQYF. Using reference TRBV19 and TRBJ2-4 for the parts outside the CDR3, the full variable domain is DGGITQSPKYLFRKEGQNVTLSCEQNLNHDAMYWYRQDPGQGLRLIYYSQIVNDFQKGDIAEGYSVSREKKESFPLTVTSAQKNPTAFYLCASSTPKLILAKNIQYFGAGTRLSVL.

On this clonotype: With a much larger clone just one base away, this may be a read error. Here the CDR3 omits its conserved ending phenylalanine or tryptophan, so a read error is the likely source. This sequence joins TRBV6-4 and TRBJ1-5; D gene unclear. The CDR3 consists of 15 residues. Germline lookup yields CDR1 MRHNA and CDR2 SNTAGT. V dropped 4 bases and J dropped 0 bases, with 10 bases sitting between them. The CDR3 sequence: CASSVEGHSNQPQHS. CDR3 nucleotide sequence: TGTGCCAGCAGTGTGGAAGGTCATAGCAATCAGCCCCAGCATTCT.

This clonotype was seen many times. The chain is built from TRBV5-6 and TRBJ2-3; maybe TRBD1 (5 bases). The CDR3 extends over 13 amino acids. Looked up from germline, CDR1 is SGHDT and CDR2 is YYEEEE. V lost 1 base and J lost 9, with 12 bases in between. The CDR3 is CASSLPDRRTQYF. The DNA for the CDR3 is TGTGCCAGCAGCTTGCCCGACAGACGAACGCAGTATTTT.

At least ten counts were recorded for this clonotype. This chain connects TRBV24-1 to TRBJ1-5; D might be TRBD1 (6 bases). Looked up from germline, CDR1 is KGHDR and CDR2 is SFDVKD. The CDR3 runs 13 residues. Trimming took 9 bases from V and 4 from J, leaving 12 bases between them. The CDR3 sequence is CATGGGPNQPQHF. The CDR3 bases are TGTGCCACCGGGGGGGGGCCTAATCAGCCCCAGCATTTT.

At least ten counts were recorded for this clonotype. The chain links TRBV3-1 to TRBJ2-1; 13 positions agree with TRBD2. The V gene end was trimmed by 3 bases and the J gene end by 7 bases; junction bases not matched to a gene: 9. Germline V lookup: CDR1 LGHDT, CDR2 YNNKEL (reference sequence). This CDR3 region has 17 residues. CDR3 sequence: CASSQRETSGGRNEQFF. The CDR3 nucleotides are TGTGCCAGCAGCCAGCGTGAGACTAGCGGGGGGAGAAATGAGCAGTTCTTC.

V usage is TRBV20-1 and J usage is TRBJ2-1, with 10 bases aligning to TRBD1. In germline, CDR1 is DFQATT, CDR2 SNEGSKA (reference sequence). V was pared by 4 bases and J by 1 base, with 16 bases of the junction left unmatched. The CDR3 has 19 amino acids. CDR3 nucleotide sequence: TGCAGTGCTACCGGACAGGGGGTGATAGTAACCAGGTCCTACAATGAGCAGTTCTTC. Protein: CSATGQGVIVTRSYNEQFF.

As to this clonotype: Given a much more abundant clone one base away, this may be a read error. The CDR3 does not close with the conserved phenylalanine or tryptophan, likely indicating a read error. The rearrangement links TRBV29-1 to TRBJ2-5; D is possibly TRBD2 (5 bases). CDR3 size: 12 residues. Germline values: CDR1 SQVTM, CDR2 ANQGSEA. The V end lost 3 bases, the J end lost 5 bases, and 10 bases lay between the germline ends. CDR3: CSVDQGGETQYL. The CDR3 DNA follows: TGCAGCGTTGACCAAGGCGGGGAGACCCAGTACCTC.